The clone carrying this TCR beta chain appeared a few times. Its antigen is still unknown. This entry belongs to a study of identical twins. V was trimmed by 7 bases and J by 7 bases, leaving 13 bases between them. The V gene's germline CDR1 is LGHDT and CDR2 YNNKEL (reference sequence). This CDR3 has 13 residues. The study, taken as a whole, reports: An excess of low generation probability was shown by twin-shared out-of-frame alpha sequences.

One entry per CDR3 protein, called by TCRdb with MiXCR from the 5' RACE reads. The data hold more than 1.5 million distinct CDR3 sequences, with about 31% observed a single time. The J gene is TRBJ1-4, the V gene TRBV3-1; weak D call: TRBD1 (5 bases). The clonotype originates from a newborn girl in good health. The sample comprised cord blood. The chain's CDR3 is CASTRGEAEKLFF. CDR3 sequence (DNA): TGTGCCAGCACGAGAGGGGAGGCTGAAAAACTGTTTTTT.